This T cell receptor beta chain was sequenced during a study of T cells in localized non-small cell lung cancer. This CDR3 has 12 residues. The V end lost 1 base, the J end lost 4 bases, and 6 bases lay between the germline ends. In germline, CDR1 is GTSNPN, CDR2 SVGIG (reference sequence). Here immunoSEQ multiplex PCR was the method, and the copy in TCRdb shows in-frame clones only, minus some. The sample yields around 78,000 clones, 88% seen once. The TCR comes from a woman between 40 and 69 years old with stage I squamous cell lung carcinoma. The chain recombines TRBV30 with TRBJ2-3; the D is unclear. The specimen comprised peripheral blood, sampled before any cancer treatment. The CDR3 DNA sequence: TGTGCCTGGAGTGAATTGGCAGATACGCAGTATTTT. Residues: CAWSELADTQYF.